This TCR beta chain was documented in a study of T cell responses to AZD1222 COVID-19 vaccine (dated by TCRdb to 2020 to 2023). With respect to the entire study: A total of around 240 trial participants underwent TCR sequencing, of whom some 210 received two doses of AZD1222 and approximately 25 received two doses of the MenACWY control vaccine. Enrollment into the trials was organized by age into subgroups of 18-55, 56-69 and 70-plus years, and those subgroups contained about 160, 30 and 59 TCR-sequenced participants, respectively. Study-wide conclusions, independent of this receptor: Because no day 14 peak-response samples were available, repertoires were characterized only after the peak T cell response. The 56-69-year group was small, and its depth increase did not reach significance, likely because of low power. After two AZD1222 doses, both the breadth and the depth of spike-specific TCRs were significantly higher than at day 0 and than in MenACWY recipients. Participants were mostly white British, with more females than males. The authors suggested clonal diversity may have been underestimated. Conclusions about previously exposed vaccinees are limited, since just a handful of AZD1222 recipients were seropositive for SARS-CoV-2 at baseline. Nearly half of unique spike-specific TCRs reportedly recognized epitopes outside regions mutated in the B.1.351 and B.1.1.7 variants. The whole spike protein was spanned by vaccine-associated CD4 TCRs, and dominant responses were seen in regions 160-218 and 743-854.

CDR1 is given as DFQATT and CDR2 as SNEGSKA, both from the germline V gene (reference sequence). The junction shows trimming of 3 bases on V and 7 bases on J, and the gene matches do not reach 1 base of it. The CDR3 goes from the cysteine to the phenylalanine over 11 residues. The read is trimmed to its CDR3 DNA, 33 bases read in frame from base 1. On this clone: The antigen it binds to is not known. One base away there is no much larger clone; base qualities are not given.

The CDR3 regions of human TCRbeta chains were analyzed by immunosequencing. The study's own analysis went as follows. Repertoire TCRs were checked for matches against a reference library of SARS-CoV-2-specific TCRs that had been generated using the MIRA antigen-specificity platform. Breadth was defined as the fraction of unique TCRs that were SARS-CoV-2-associated, and depth was defined as the fraction of total T cells that were SARS-CoV-2-associated. Using the MIRA data, each spike-specific TCR was mapped to the spike region that the TCR reacts to and placed in a CD4 or CD8 class. Log10-transformed breadth and depth values were compared by one-way ANOVA with Sidak's multiple comparisons tests. The table comes from immuneACCESS by way of TCRdb, which keeps in-frame sequences with V and J called. Part of the clones is missing from these tables; in studies checked, under half for an unresolved V gene and the rest for unknown reasons. From that table come the V and J calls and clone size; the DNA was used to work out D and trimming. The sample has under 150,000 clones on record, about nine tenths of them singletons. 18% of the sample is in the top ten clones.

The intended sense of this specimen's time point label: baseline before first vaccination. The label giving this sample's treatment or condition can be read as: meningococcal conjugate vaccine given as trial control. The vaccinee samples were drawn from two UK trials, COV001 and COV002, one of which was a single-blind randomized controlled phase 2/3 trial testing AZD1222 (ChAdOx1 nCoV-19) in healthy adults. Trial participant PBMC samples were collected at day 0 and day 28 after the second dose for TCRbeta chain sequencing. The sequence derives from an adult in good health. The sequence links TRBV20-1 to TRBJ1-1, with TRBD1 identical over 8 junction bases. The sample here was peripheral blood, taken on day 0 of MenACWY control vaccination. In nucleotide form, the sequence is TGCAGTGCTAGGGGACAGGTTGAAGCTTTCTTT. It is translated as CSARGQVEAFF.